One and the same sample provided the 7 T cell receptor beta chains below, sequenced in a study of early T cells in non-severe SARS-CoV-2 infection. TCRdb called the 5' RACE reads again in MiXCR, with one record for every CDR3 protein. The sample has about 110,000 distinct CDR3 sequences; more than 9.5% are singletons. The sequenced sample consisted of whole blood. These receptors originate from an adult who was a healthcare worker with PCR-confirmed SARS-CoV-2 infection or an uninfected control (not recorded which).

The table lists this clonotype with many counts. This chain joins TRBV10-3 and TRBJ1-5; D gene unclear. V was cut by 2 bases and J by 3 bases, with 5 bases left in between. This CDR3 has 13 residues. Germline CDR1 is ENHRY and CDR2 is SYGVKD. The CDR3 loop reads CAISEGDNQPQHF. Here the CDR3 DNA reads TGTGCCATCAGTGAGGGAGACAATCAGCCCCAGCATTTT.

This clonotype was seen only a few times. The chain employs TRBV11-2 and TRBJ2-1, with 8 bases aligning to TRBD1. The length of the CDR3 is 15 residues. Germline-derived CDR1 and CDR2 are SGHAT and FQNNGV. V trimming: 3 bases; J trimming: 0 bases; junction bases outside the gene matches: 1. Here the CDR3 reads CASSLGQASYNEQFF. The CDR3 coding sequence is TGTGCCAGCAGCTTGGGACAGGCCTCCTACAATGAGCAGTTCTTC.

J is TRBJ1-1 and V is TRBV10-3; TRBD1 agrees at 7 bases. Trimming at V came to 4 bases and at J to 5 bases, leaving 10 bases not matched to a gene. The CDR3 extends over 15 amino acids. Germline V CDR1 and CDR2: ENHRY, SYGVKD. The CDR3 DNA reads as TGTGCCATCAGTGGAGGCAGGGGGGTAAATACTGAAGCTTTCTTT. Translating it yields CAISGGRGVNTEAFF.

This clonotype appeared once. The chain uses TRBV5-5 and TRBJ2-7; unclear D gene. The CDR3 totals 12 residues. Trimming took 4 bases from V and 3 from J, leaving 8 bases between them. CDR1 is SGHKS and CDR2 is YYEKEE in the germline V gene (reference sequence). CDR3 nucleotides: TGTGCCAGCAGCCCCGAAAACTACGAGCAGTACTTC. The encoded protein is CASSPENYEQYF.

The CDR3 coding sequence is TGCAGTGCTATACCCCTGGAGGGCCTAAGCACAGATACGCAGTATTTT. Translation gives CSAIPLEGLSTDTQYF. The V gene is TRBV20-1, the J gene TRBJ2-3; D perhaps matches TRBD2 (6 bases). The CDR3 runs 16 residues. Between the trimmed V and J ends, which lost 4 bases and 0 bases, there was a span of 17 bases. Germline V gene data show CDR1 as DFQATT and CDR2 as SNEGSKA (reference sequence).

This clonotype came up a few times. V and J are TRBV30 and TRBJ1-2; TRBD1 is a possible D gene (6 bases). Germline V gene data show CDR1 as GTSNPN and CDR2 as SVGIG (reference sequence). V gave up 1 base and J gave up 7 bases, with 19 bases separating them. This CDR3 comprises 15 residues. CDR3 region: CAWSAARGRRRGYTF. CDR3 in DNA: TGTGCCTGGAGTGCCGCCCGGGGGCGACGCCGTGGCTACACCTTC.

The rearrangement joins TRBV30 to TRBJ2-5; 10 bases align to TRBD2. Germline V gene lookup returns CDR1 GTSNPN and CDR2 SVGIG (reference sequence). The CDR3 extends over 14 amino acids. V lost 3 bases to trimming and J lost 4 bases; unmatched junction nucleotides: 5. CDR3 residues: CAWRAGGRGETQYF. CDR3 bases: TGTGCCTGGAGAGCGGGAGGGCGGGGAGAGACCCAGTACTTC.